Shown below are 6 T cell receptor beta chains from a single sample sequenced in a study of blood T cell repertoires in COVID-19. The data were produced by immunoSEQ multiplex PCR, yet TCRdb's version contains in-frame clones alone and is incomplete. Counted here are about 98,000 clones, 65% to 85% occurring once; the ten biggest clones make up roughly 10%. The sequenced material came from peripheral blood. These receptors came from a woman at least 80 years old with acute or convalescent COVID-19.

The chain carries TRBV11-3 and TRBJ1-5, with 7 positions matching TRBD1. The CDR3 sequence is 16 residues long. J lost 2 bases, V lost 3 bases, and 7 bases had no gene match. Germline V gene sequence: CDR1 SGHNT, CDR2 YENEEA. CDR3 loop: CASSLEQGGGNQPQHF. The CDR3 DNA reads as TGTGCCAGCAGCTTGGAGCAGGGGGGAGGCAATCAGCCCCAGCATTTT.

This clone has just one count. V gene TRBV6-6 combines with J gene TRBJ1-1; possibly TRBD1 for D (5 bases). Per the germline V gene, CDR1 is MNHNY and CDR2 is SVGAGI (reference sequence). The CDR3 covers 14 residues. Trimming removed 8 bases at V and 0 bases at J, with 13 bases between. The CDR3 DNA is TGTGCCAGCCGTCCGGGGGGGGTGAACACTGAAGCTTTCTTT. Translation gives CASRPGGVNTEAFF.

The chain employs TRBV5-4 and TRBJ2-5; TRBD2 matches 8 bases. Germline CDR1 is SGHNT and CDR2 is YYREEE (reference sequence). The V and J ends lost 1 base and 7 bases, in that order; junction bases with no gene match: 6. The CDR3 spans 14 residues. For the CDR3, the DNA is TGTGCCAGCAGCTTGTGGACTAGCCGAGGGACCCAGTACTTC. Residues: CASSLWTSRGTQYF.

The V and J genes are TRBV3-1 (or the pseudogene TRBV3-2) and TRBJ2-5, with TRBD1 as a possible D gene (5 bases). The germline gives CDR1 LGHDT, CDR2 YNNKEL (reference sequence). The length of the CDR3 is 13 residues. The V end was cut by 3 bases, the J end by 4 bases, with 9 bases between. In DNA form, the CDR3 reads TGTGCCAGCAGCCATGCAGGGCGAGAGACCCAGTACTTC. Protein: CASSHAGRETQYF.

This clone was recorded once. J is TRBJ2-5 and V is TRBV6-2 or TRBV6-3; 7 bases fit TRBD1. Unmatched junction bases numbered 10, after V lost 4 bases and J lost 5 bases. CDR3 length equals 15 residues. The germline CDR1 and CDR2 sequences are MNHEY and SVGEGT. CDR3 protein: CASSLKRGPSETQYF. The CDR3 nucleotides read TGTGCCAGCAGTTTGAAGAGGGGGCCCTCTGAGACCCAGTACTTC.

The chain employs TRBV9 and TRBJ1-2; D is unclear. V lost 0 bases, J lost 8 bases, and 14 bases lay in between. The CDR3 is 14 residues long. Germline CDR1 is SGDLS and CDR2 is YYNGEE. CDR3 in DNA: TGTGCCAGCAGCGTAGGGTCAGCCACTAAAGGCTACACCTTC. It yields the protein CASSVGSATKGYTF.